The clone carrying this T cell receptor (beta chain) was observed a few times. Its antigen remains unidentified. This record belongs to a study of T-cell memory formation after mild COVID-19. Study in general: TCR clusters were mostly donor specific. Study observations and caveats: The CD4+ clones that contracted clustered mainly within CM and EM, and the CD8+ clones concentrated in EMRA. Day 15 to 85 contracting clones showed balanced CD4/CD8; later expanders leaned CD4+.

Sample barcodes and UMIs were carried by the TCR alpha and TCR beta cDNA libraries that 5'RACE generated with constant-segment primers. TCRdb reprocessed the 5' RACE reads with MiXCR, giving one entry per CDR3 protein. The sample holds 350,000 to 400,000 distinct CDR3 sequences, about an eighth seen once. The sequence derives from a man between 18 and 29 years old who had mild COVID-19 (a few samples of this study predate the infection). Cell type and time point are not known. The sequencing sample was made of PBMCs or a T cell subset sorted from them (not recorded which).

Here the CDR3 reads CASSGEEGRYTEAFF. Here the CDR3 DNA reads TGTGCCAGCTCAGGCGAAGAGGGGAGATACACTGAAGCTTTCTTT. The chain uses TRBV18 and TRBJ1-1; the D gene is possibly TRBD1 (5 bases). From germline, CDR1 is KGHSH and CDR2 LQKENI. With 5 bases removed from V and 3 bases from J, the gap between germline ends came to 16 bases. This CDR3 is built from 15 residues.